These 2 T cell receptor beta chains share one sample of origin, sequenced in a study of blood T cell repertoires in COVID-19. Sequencing was performed with immunoSEQ multiplex PCR; in TCRdb, only in-frame clones are kept and a portion is missing. The sample consists of just over 650,000 clones, about 87% of them appearing once. Sequencing used peripheral blood. These receptors were taken from a young woman with acute or convalescent COVID-19.

This clone has just one count. The chain recombines TRBV7-2 with TRBJ2-7; 7 nucleotides align to TRBD2. With 4 bases clipped from V and 5 bases from J, the junction kept 17 bases outside the gene matches. The germline V gene encodes CDR1 SGHTA and CDR2 FQGNSA. This CDR3 is 17 amino acids long. The DNA of the CDR3 is TGTGCCAGCAGCTCAGGGTCTTGGGGGAGGGTGTGGCACGAGCAGTACTTC. Translation gives CASSSGSWGRVWHEQYF.

This chain uses TRBV6-6 with TRBJ1-2; D unresolved. Trimming removed 1 base at V and 5 bases at J, with 11 bases between. The CDR3 runs 14 residues. Per the germline V gene, CDR1 is MNHNY and CDR2 is SVGAGI (reference sequence). DNA for the CDR3: TGTGCCAGCAGTTACTTTACCCTGGAGTATGGCTACACCTTC. Translation gives CASSYFTLEYGYTF.